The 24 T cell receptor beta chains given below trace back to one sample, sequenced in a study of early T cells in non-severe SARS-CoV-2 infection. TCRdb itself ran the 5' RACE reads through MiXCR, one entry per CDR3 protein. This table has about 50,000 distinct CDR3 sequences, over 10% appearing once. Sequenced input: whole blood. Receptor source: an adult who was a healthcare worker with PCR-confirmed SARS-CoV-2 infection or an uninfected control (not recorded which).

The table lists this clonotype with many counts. The CDR3 sequence: CASSRGDGNSGANVLTF. The CDR3 DNA is TGTGCCAGCAGTAGAGGGGACGGAAACTCTGGGGCCAACGTCCTGACTTTC. The rearrangement uses TRBV6-6 and TRBJ2-6; D is possibly TRBD1 or TRBD2 (5 bases each). From germline, CDR1 is MNHNY and CDR2 SVGAGI (reference sequence). There are 17 residues in the CDR3. V shed 5 bases and J shed 0 bases, with 14 bases lying between them.

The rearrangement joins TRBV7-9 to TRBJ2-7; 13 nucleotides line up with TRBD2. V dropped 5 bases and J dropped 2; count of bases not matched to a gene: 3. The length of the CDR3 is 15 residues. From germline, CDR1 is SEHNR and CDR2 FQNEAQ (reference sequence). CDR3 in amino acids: CASSPGTSGTYEQYF. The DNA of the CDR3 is TGTGCCAGCAGCCCAGGGACTAGCGGGACCTACGAGCAGTACTTC.

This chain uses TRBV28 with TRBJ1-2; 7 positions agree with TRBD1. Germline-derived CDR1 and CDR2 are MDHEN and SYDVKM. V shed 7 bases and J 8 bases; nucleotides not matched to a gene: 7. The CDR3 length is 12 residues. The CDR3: CASTFARGGYTF. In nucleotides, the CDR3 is TGTGCCAGCACCTTTGCCAGGGGGGGCTACACCTTC.

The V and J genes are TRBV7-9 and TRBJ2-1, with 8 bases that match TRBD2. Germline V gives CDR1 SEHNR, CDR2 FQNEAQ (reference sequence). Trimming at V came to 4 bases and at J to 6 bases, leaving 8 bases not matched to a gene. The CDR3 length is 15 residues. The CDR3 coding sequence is TGTGCCAGCAGCTCCCCGGGGGGGCCGTTCAATGAGCAGTTCTTC. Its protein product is CASSSPGGPFNEQFF.

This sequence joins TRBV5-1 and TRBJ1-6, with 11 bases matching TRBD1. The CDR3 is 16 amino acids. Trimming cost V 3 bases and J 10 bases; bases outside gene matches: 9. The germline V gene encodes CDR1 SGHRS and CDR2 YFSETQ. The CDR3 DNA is TGCGCCAGCAGCTCCCCGGACAGGGGGCGGGAGTCACCCCTCCACTTT. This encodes CASSSPDRGRESPLHF.

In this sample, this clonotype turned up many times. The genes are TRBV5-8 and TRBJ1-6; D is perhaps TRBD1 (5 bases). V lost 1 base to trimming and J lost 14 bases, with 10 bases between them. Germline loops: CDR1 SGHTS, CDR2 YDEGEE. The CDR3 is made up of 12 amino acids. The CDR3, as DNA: TGTGCCAGCAGCTTGATGCAGGGCACCCTCCACTTT. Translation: CASSLMQGTLHF.

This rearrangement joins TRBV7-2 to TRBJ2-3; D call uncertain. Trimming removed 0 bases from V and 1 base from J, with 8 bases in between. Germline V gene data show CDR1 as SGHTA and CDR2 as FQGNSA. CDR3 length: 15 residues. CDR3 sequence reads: CASSLAPLRTDTQYF. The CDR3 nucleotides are TGTGCCAGCAGCTTAGCCCCCCTTCGCACAGATACGCAGTATTTT.

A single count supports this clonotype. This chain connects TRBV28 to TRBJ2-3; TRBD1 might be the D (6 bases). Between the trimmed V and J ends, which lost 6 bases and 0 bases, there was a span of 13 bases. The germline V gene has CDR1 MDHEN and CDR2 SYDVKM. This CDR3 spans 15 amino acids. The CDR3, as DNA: TGTGCCAGCAGCCCACAGGGCTCTAGCACAGATACGCAGTATTTT. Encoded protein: CASSPQGSSTDTQYF. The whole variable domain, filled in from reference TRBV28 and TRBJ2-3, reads DVKVTQSSRYLVKRTGEKVFLECVQDMDHENMFWYRQDPGLGLRLIYFSYDVKMKEKGDIPEGYSVSREKKERFSLILESASTNQTSMYLCASSPQGSSTDTQYFGPGTRLTVL.

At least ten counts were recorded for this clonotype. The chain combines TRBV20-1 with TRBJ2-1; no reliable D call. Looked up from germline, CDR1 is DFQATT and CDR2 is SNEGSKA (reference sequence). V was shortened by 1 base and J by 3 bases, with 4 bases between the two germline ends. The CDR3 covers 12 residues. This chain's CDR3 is CSARADYNEQFF. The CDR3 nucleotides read TGCAGTGCTAGAGCAGACTACAATGAGCAGTTCTTC.

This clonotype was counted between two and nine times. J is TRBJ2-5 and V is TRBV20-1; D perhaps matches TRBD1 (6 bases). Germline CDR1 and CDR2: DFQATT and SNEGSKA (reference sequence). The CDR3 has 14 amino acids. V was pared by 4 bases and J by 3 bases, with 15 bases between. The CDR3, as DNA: TGCAGTGCTACCCTAACAGGGTCTAAAGAGACCCAGTACTTC. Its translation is CSATLTGSKETQYF.

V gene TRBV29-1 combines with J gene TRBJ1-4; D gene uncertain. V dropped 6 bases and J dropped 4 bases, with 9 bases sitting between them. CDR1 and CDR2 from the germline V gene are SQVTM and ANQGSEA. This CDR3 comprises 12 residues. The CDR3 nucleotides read TGCAGCGTCTATACTGTTAATGAAAAACTGTTTTTT. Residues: CSVYTVNEKLFF.

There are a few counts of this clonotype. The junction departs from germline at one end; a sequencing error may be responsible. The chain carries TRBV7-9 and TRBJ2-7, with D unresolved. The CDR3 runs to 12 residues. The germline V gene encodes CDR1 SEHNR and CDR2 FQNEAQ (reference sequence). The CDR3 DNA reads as TGTGTCAGCAGCCACCCGCGGTACGAGCAGTACTTC. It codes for CVSSHPRYEQYF.

CDR3 sequence reads: CASSLASGSFNNEQFF. CDR3 DNA sequence: TGTGCCAGCAGCTTGGCGTCAGGGTCGTTTAACAATGAGCAGTTCTTC. The V gene is TRBV5-5, the J gene TRBJ2-1, with a tentative D call TRBD1 (5 bases). The V end was cut by 0 bases, the J end by 5 bases, with 15 bases between. Germline CDR1 and CDR2: SGHKS and YYEKEE (reference sequence). CDR3 size: 16 residues.

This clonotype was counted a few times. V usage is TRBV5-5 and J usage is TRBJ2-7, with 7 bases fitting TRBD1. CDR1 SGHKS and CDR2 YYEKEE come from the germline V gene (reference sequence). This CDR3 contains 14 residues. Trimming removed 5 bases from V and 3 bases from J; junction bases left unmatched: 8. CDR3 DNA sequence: TGTGCCAGCAGGCAGGGACAGCCGCACTACGAGCAGTACTTC. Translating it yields CASRQGQPHYEQYF.

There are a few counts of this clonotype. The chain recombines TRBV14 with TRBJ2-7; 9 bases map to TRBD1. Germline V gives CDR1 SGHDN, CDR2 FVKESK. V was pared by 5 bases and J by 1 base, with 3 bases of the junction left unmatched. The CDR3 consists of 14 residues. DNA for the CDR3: TGTGCCAGCAGCAGACAGGGGGGTTCCTACGAGCAGTACTTC. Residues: CASSRQGGSYEQYF. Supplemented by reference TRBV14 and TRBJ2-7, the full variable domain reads EAGVTQFPSHSVIEKGQTVTLRCDPISGHDNLYWYRRVMGKEIKFLLHFVKESKQDESGMPNNRFLAERTGGTYSTLKVQPAELEDSGVYFCASSRQGGSYEQYFGPGTRLTVT.

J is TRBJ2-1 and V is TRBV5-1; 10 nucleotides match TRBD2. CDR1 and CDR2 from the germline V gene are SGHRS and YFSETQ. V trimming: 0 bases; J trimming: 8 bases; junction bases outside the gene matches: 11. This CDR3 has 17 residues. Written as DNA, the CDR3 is TGCGCCAGCAGCTTGGGCTCGAGGCTAGCGGGAGACGATGAGCAGTTCTTC. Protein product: CASSLGSRLAGDDEQFF.

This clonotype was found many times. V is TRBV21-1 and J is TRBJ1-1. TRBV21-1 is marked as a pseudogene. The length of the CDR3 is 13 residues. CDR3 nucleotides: TGTGCCCGCCGAAGTCCCAGGATCACTGAAGCTTTCTTT. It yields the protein CARRSPRITEAFF.

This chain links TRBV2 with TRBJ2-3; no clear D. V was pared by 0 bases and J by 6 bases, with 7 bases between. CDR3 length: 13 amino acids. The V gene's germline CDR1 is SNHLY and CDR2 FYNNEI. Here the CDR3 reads CASSEALGDTQYF. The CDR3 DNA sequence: TGTGCCAGCAGTGAAGCGCTGGGGGATACGCAGTATTTT.

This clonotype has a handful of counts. CDR3 DNA sequence: TGTGCCAGCAGTGCATCCGGGACTAGCGGTCTTCAAGAGACCCAGTACTTC. As protein: CASSASGTSGLQETQYF. V usage is TRBV27 and J usage is TRBJ2-5, with TRBD2 matching 11 bases. This CDR3 has 17 amino acids. Germline-derived CDR1 and CDR2 are MNHEY and SMNVEV (reference sequence). J gave up 2 bases and V 5 bases, and 10 bases lay outside the gene matches.

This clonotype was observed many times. CDR3 protein: CASMEDGRVSDTQYF. The CDR3 DNA reads as TGTGCCAGCATGGAGGACGGACGGGTTTCAGATACGCAGTATTTT. The gene calls are TRBV4-2 and TRBJ2-3; a possible D gene is TRBD2 (5 bases). The germline V gene encodes CDR1 LGHNA and CDR2 YNFKEQ. V gave up 7 bases and J gave up 4 bases, with 18 bases separating them. The CDR3 sequence is 15 residues long.

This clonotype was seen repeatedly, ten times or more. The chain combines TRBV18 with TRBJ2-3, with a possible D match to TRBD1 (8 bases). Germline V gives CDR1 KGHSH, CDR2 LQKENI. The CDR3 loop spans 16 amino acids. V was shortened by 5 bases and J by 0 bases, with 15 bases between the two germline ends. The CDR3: CASSIGQGGSTDTQYF. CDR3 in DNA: TGTGCCAGCTCAATCGGACAGGGAGGGAGCACAGATACGCAGTATTTT. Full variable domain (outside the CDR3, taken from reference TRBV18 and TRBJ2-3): NAGVMQNPRHLVRRRGQEARLRCSPMKGHSHVYWYRQLPEEGLKFMVYLQKENIIDESGMPKERFSAEFPKEGPSILRIQQVVRGDSAAYFCASSIGQGGSTDTQYFGPGTRLTVL.

The CDR3 bases are TGCAGCGTTACGGACAGGGGTCCTGGCTACACCTTC. It codes for CSVTDRGPGYTF. This chain connects TRBV29-1 to TRBJ1-2, with 9 bases identical to TRBD1. CDR1 and CDR2 (germline): SQVTM, ANQGSEA. Trimming took 5 bases from V and 7 from J; bases not matched to a gene: 5. CDR3 size: 12 residues.

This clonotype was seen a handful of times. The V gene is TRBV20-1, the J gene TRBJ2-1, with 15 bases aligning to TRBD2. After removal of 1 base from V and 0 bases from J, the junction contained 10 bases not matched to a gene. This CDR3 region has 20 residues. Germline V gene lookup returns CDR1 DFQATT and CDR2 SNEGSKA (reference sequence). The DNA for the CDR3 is TGCAGTGCTAGAGCCGACCCGGGACTAGCGGGAGGTAGCTCCTACAATGAGCAGTTCTTC. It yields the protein CSARADPGLAGGSSYNEQFF.

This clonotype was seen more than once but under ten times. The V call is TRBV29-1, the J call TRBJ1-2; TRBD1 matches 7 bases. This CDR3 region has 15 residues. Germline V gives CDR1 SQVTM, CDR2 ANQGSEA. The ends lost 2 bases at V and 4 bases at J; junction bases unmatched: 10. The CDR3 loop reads CSVEYRGRGPYGYTF. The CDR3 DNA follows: TGCAGCGTTGAATACAGGGGCCGAGGACCCTATGGCTACACCTTC.